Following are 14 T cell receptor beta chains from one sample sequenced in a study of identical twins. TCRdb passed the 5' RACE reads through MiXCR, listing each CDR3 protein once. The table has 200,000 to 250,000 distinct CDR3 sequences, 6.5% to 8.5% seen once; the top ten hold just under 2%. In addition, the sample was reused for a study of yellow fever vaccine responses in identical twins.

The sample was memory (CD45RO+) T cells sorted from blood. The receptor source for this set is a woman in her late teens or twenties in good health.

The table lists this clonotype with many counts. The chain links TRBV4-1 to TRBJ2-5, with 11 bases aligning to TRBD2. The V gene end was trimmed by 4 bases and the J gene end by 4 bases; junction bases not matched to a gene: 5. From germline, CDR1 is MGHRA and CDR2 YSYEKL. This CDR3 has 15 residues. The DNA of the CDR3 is TGCGCCAGCAGCCGAGGGACTAGCGGCGGAGAGACCCAGTACTTC. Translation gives CASSRGTSGGETQYF.

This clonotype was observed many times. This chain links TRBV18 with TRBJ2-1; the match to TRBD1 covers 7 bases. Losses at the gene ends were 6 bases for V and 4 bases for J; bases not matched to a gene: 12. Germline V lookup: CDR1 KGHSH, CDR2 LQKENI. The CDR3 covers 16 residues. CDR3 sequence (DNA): TGTGCCAGCTCGACTGATTCGACAGGGTTTTACAATGAGCAGTTCTTC. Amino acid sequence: CASSTDSTGFYNEQFF.

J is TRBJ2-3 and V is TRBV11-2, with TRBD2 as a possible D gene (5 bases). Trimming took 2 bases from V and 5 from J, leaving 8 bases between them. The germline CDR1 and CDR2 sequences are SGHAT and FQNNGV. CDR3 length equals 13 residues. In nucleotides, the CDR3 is TGTGCCAGCAGCTTACTGGACTTAGATACGCAGTATTTT. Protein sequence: CASSLLDLDTQYF.

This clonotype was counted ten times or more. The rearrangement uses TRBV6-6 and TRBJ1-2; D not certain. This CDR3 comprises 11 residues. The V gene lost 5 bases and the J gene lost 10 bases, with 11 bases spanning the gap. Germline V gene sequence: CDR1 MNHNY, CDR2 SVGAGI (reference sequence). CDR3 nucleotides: TGTGCCAGCAGTCAGAGGTTAGACTACACCTTC. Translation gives CASSQRLDYTF.

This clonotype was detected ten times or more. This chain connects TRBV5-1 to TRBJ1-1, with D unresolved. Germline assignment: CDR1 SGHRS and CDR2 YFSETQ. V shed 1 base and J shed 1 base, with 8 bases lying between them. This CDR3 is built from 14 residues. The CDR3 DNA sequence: TGCGCCAGCAGCTTGAACGCGGCGAACACTGAAGCTTTCTTT. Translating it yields CASSLNAANTEAFF.

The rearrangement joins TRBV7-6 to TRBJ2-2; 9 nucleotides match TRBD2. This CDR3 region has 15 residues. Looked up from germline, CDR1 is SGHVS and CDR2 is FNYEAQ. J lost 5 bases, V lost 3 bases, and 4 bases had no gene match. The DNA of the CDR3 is TGTGCCAGCAGCTTTACTAGCGGGTATACCGGGGAGCTGTTTTTT. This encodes CASSFTSGYTGELFF.

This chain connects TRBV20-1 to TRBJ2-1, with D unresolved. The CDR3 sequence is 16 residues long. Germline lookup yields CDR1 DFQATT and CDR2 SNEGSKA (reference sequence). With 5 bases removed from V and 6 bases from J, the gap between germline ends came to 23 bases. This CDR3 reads CSAPDGRVLVGNEQFF. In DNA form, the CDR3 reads TGCAGTGCTCCCGACGGCCGGGTCCTGGTAGGCAATGAGCAGTTCTTC.

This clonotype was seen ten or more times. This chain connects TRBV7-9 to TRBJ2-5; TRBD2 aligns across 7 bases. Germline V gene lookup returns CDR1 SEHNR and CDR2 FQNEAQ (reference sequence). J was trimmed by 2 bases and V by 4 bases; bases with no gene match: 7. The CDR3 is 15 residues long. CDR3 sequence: CASSWGLTNQETQYF. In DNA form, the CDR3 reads TGTGCCAGCAGCTGGGGACTAACGAATCAAGAGACCCAGTACTTC. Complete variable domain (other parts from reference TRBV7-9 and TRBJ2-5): DTGVSQNPRHKITKRGQNVTFRCDPISEHNRLYWYRQTLGQGPEFLTYFQNEAQLEKSRLLSDRFSAERPKGSFSTLEIQRTEQGDSAMYLCASSWGLTNQETQYFGPGTRLLVL.

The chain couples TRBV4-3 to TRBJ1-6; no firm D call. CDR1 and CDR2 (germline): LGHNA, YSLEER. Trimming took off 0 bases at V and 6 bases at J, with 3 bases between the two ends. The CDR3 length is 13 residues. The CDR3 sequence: CASSQETNSPLHF. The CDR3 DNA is TGCGCCAGCAGCCAAGAGACTAATTCACCCCTCCACTTT.

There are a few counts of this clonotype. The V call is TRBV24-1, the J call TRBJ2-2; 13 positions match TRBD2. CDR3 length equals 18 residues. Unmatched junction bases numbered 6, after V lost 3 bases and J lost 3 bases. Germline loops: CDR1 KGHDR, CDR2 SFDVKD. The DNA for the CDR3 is TGTGCCACCAGTGATCTAACTAGCGGGAGGGCGCACACCGGGGAGCTGTTTTTT. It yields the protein CATSDLTSGRAHTGELFF.

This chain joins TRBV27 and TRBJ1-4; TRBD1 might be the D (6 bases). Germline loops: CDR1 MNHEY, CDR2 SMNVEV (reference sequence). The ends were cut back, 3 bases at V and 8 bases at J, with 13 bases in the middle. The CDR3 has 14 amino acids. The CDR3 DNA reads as TGTGCCAGCAGTTTTTTGGGGGCTGGGGAAAAACTGTTTTTT. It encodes CASSFLGAGEKLFF.

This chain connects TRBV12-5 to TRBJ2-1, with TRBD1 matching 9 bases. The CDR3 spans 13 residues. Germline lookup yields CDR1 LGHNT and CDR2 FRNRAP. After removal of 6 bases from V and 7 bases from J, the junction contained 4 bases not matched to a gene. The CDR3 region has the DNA TGTGCTAGTGGGACGGGACAGGGTAATGAGCAGTTCTTC. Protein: CASGTGQGNEQFF.

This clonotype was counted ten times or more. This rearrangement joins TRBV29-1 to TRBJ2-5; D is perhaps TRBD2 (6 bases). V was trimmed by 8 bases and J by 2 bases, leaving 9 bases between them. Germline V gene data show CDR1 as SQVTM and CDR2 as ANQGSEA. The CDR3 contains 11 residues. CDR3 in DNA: TGCAGCCTGGCGGGGCAAGAGACCCAGTACTTC. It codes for CSLAGQETQYF.

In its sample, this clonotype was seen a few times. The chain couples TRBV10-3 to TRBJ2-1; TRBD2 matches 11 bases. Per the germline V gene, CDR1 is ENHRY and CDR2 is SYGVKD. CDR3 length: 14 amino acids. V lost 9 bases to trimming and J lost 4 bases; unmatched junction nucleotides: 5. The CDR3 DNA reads TGTGCCATTATAACTAGCGGGGGATACAATGAGCAGTTCTTC. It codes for CAIITSGGYNEQFF.